There are a few counts of the clone carrying this TCR beta chain. The antigen remains unidentified. The data stem from a study of response to subunit inactivated influenza vaccine. The CDR3 loop spans 13 amino acids. Germline V CDR1 and CDR2: MDHEN, SYDVKM. Germline trimming cut 8 bases from V and 4 bases from J; bases unmatched to any gene: 5. Study-wide findings and caveats: New T cells are recruited in small numbers by each seasonal influenza vaccination, according to the authors' suggestion.

TCRdb reprocessed the RT-PCR reads via MiXCR and lists one record per CDR3 protein. The sample lists hundreds of thousands of distinct CDR3 sequences, 21% occurring once. This chain links TRBV28 with TRBJ1-2; TRBD1 aligns across 9 bases. The input for sequencing was PBMCs from blood, taken approximately 22 months after vaccination. The receptor's source is a man in his fifties or sixties who received an inactivated influenza vaccine. The CDR3 region is CASRTGGLYGYTF. As DNA, the CDR3 is TGTGCCAGCCGAACAGGGGGCCTCTATGGCTACACCTTC.